The subject of this entry is one T cell receptor beta chain. Its antigen is unknown. TCRdb itself ran the reads through MiXCR, one entry per CDR3 protein. This sample has around 300,000 distinct CDR3 sequences; less than 25% occur once, and the top ten carry roughly 19%. Germline loops: CDR1 MGHRA, CDR2 YSYEKL. V gave up 1 base and J gave up 8 bases, with 10 bases separating them. The CDR3 is 13 amino acids. This sample is part of a study of T cell repertoires in cytomegalovirus infection. About the study: Indicated by public TCR beta signatures were CMV infection and matching HLA type. Whole-study results and caveats: Pooled public TCR beta family frequency picked out CMV carriers with the relevant HLA.

The starting material was cultured PBMCs, obtained from culture after CMV antigen stimulation. The receptor was isolated from a human donor in good health (CMV status not recorded). Some clones in this sample may be carry-over from other donors' samples. The chain links TRBV4-1 to TRBJ2-3; D gene unclear. The CDR3 spells CASSQGTPSTQYF. CDR3 in DNA: TGCGCCAGCAGCCAAGGTACCCCAAGTACGCAGTATTTT.